This TCR beta chain was profiled in a study of immune evolution from preneoplasia to lung adenocarcinoma (dated by TCRdb to the early 2020s). For context, the study as a whole: HLA loss of heterozygosity was found in about 6.3% of AIS, about 14% of MIA and under 40% of ADC lesions, and in no AAH lesions. Immune contexture across lung adenocarcinoma precursors and invasive adenocarcinoma was profiled using immune gene expression, TCR sequencing and multiplex immunofluorescence. Resected precursor lesions (AAH, AIS, MIA) and invasive adenocarcinomas were compared with paired morphologically normal lung tissue. The sample size depended on which specimens were available, not on a prior power calculation. The immune data were combined with whole exome sequencing and methylation data from the same cohort of nodules. A total of roughly 50 patients with pulmonary nodules who underwent surgical resection were included in the overall cohort. The TCR sequencing data were obtained from around 46 patients. According to the study, roughly 100 samples went through TCR sequencing. POLYSOLVER was used to infer class I HLA alleles from exome data, and LOHHLA was used to detect allele-specific HLA loss.

Looking up the germline V gene yields CDR1 SGHRS and CDR2 YFSETQ. The CDR3 runs 14 residues from the cysteine to the phenylalanine. Only CDR3 DNA remains: 42 bases, in frame from the first base. V loses 2 bases, J loses 0 bases, and the germline ends lie 9 bases apart. Comment on this clone: What this receptor recognizes is not known. No base qualities exist here, and no much larger clone lies one base off it.

The investigation overall reported the following: Because every patient came from Japan and China, how well the results apply to Western populations was uncertain. Normal lung had the highest top T cell clone frequencies, and these frequencies appeared to fall progressively from AAH through AIS, MIA and invasive adenocarcinoma. Normal lung showed the highest clonality, whereas later-stage lesions appeared to have higher T cell density and diversity but lower clonality. The highest T cell clonality was observed in KRAS-mutant nodules compared with EGFR-mutant or double wild-type lesions. Findings were based on association rather than direct causation; larger cohorts with long-term follow-up and longitudinal biopsies were deemed needed.

Resection was performed on patients in Japan or China between the mid-2010s and the late 2010s. Two lung cancer pathologists independently confirmed the histologic diagnosis of each case on H&E slides. Macro-dissection after pathologic assessment enriched premalignant or tumor cells for nucleic acid extraction. DNA was isolated from FFPE tissue using the AllPrep DNA/RNA FFPE Kit. The immunoSEQ hsTCRbeta Kit was used to sequence TCR beta CDR3 regions from DNA. The original methods were these. The ImmunoSEQ Analyzer was used to analyse the TCR sequencing data. T cell clonality was defined as 1 minus Pielou's evenness computed on productive rearrangements. T cell diversity was measured with the inverse Simpson index on productive templates. T cell density was TCR beta template counts normalized to usable DNA, estimated by amplifying and sequencing housekeeping genes. Two-sided Kruskal-Wallis tests were used to compare TCR metrics between histologic stages. TCRdb provides this immuneACCESS table in a form limited to in-frame rearrangements. Some clones are lacking; in checked studies, under half of them reflect an unresolved V gene, and why the rest are absent is not known. V and J calls and clone size come straight from that table; D and trimming were deduced from the DNA. Recorded for this sample are 10,000 or so clones; about 76% of them occurred a single time. The ten top clones hold roughly 9% of the sample.

The chain is assembled from TRBV5-1 and TRBJ2-7, with TRBD1 as a weak D call on 6 bases. Sequencing was carried out using FFPE minimally invasive lung adenocarcinoma tissue. Explained via the paper, the cell subset or site label denotes: micro-invasive lung adenocarcinoma (MIA). This sequence originates from a donor of 70 years or more with lung adenocarcinoma. CDR3 reads: CASSLTGNSYEQYF. The nucleotide sequence is given as TGCGCCAGCAGCTTAACAGGGAACTCCTACGAGCAGTACTTC.